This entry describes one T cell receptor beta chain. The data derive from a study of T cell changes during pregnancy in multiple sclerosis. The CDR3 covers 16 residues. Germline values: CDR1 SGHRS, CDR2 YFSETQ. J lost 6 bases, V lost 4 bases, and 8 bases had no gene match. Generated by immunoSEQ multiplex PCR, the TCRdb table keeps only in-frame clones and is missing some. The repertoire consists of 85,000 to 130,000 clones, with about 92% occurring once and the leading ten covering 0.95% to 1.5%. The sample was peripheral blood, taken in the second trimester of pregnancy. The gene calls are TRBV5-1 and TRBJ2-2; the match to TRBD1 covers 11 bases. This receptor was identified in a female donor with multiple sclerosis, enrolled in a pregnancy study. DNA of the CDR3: TGCGCCAGCAGCGACACCGGGACAGGGGGTTCCGGGGAGCTGTTTTTT. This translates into CASSDTGTGGSGELFF.